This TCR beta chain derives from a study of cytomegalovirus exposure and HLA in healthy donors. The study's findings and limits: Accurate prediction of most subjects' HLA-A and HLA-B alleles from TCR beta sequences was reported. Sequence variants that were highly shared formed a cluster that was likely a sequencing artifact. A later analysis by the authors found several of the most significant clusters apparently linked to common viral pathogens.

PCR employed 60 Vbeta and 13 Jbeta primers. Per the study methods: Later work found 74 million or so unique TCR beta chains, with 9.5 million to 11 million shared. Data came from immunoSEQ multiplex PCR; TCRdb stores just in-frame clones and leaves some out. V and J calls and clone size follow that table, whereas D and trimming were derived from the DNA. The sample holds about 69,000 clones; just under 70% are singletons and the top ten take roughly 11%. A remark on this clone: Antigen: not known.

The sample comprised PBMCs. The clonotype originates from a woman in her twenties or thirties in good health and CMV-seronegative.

The CDR3 is CASSEMDSGVYEQYF. Here the CDR3 DNA reads TGTGCCAGCAGTGAAATGGATAGCGGGGTCTACGAGCAGTACTTC. This sequence joins TRBV6-1 and TRBJ2-7; 8 bases agree with TRBD2. The junction had 6 bases not matched to a gene; V was cut back by 2 bases and J by 3 bases. Germline CDR1 and CDR2: MNHNS and SASEGT. The CDR3 covers 15 residues.